Listed below are T cell receptor beta chains from one sample, sequenced in a study of read filtering for tumor transcriptome and immune sequencing. TCRdb reprocessed the reads via MiXCR and lists one record per CDR3 protein. The sample has 30,000 to 40,000 distinct CDR3 sequences, around 13% seen once. Sample: a population of CD138-negative cells sorted from bone marrow. The receptor source for this set is a donor older than 35 with multiple myeloma. The CDR3 runs from the conserved cysteine through the conserved F or W. The order of the fields is clone size, D gene, J gene, V gene, CDR3 protein, CDR3 DNA. D genes are given only for firm matches. Clone size is shown for a subset of rows, as once, few, many or a class of expanded clone.

abundance: many
d_gene: .
j_gene: TRBJ2-1
v_gene: TRBV2
CDR3aa: CASSESGYNEQFF
CDR3nt: TGTGCCAGCAGTGAATCTGGCTACAATGAGCAGTTCTTC

abundance: .
d_gene: .
j_gene: TRBJ2-5
v_gene: TRBV3-1
CDR3aa: CASSQGRNQETQYF
CDR3nt: TGTGCCAGCAGCCAAGGACGAAACCAAGAGACCCAGTACTTC

abundance: many
d_gene: TRBD1
j_gene: TRBJ2-5
v_gene: TRBV7-9
CDR3aa: CASRLEGAQETQYF
CDR3nt: TGTGCCAGCAGGCTAGAGGGGGCACAAGAGACCCAGTACTTC

abundance: many
d_gene: TRBD2
j_gene: TRBJ2-5
v_gene: TRBV20-1
CDR3aa: CSAERGDKETQYF
CDR3nt: TGCAGTGCGGAGCGGGGGGACAAAGAGACCCAGTACTTC

abundance: many
d_gene: .
j_gene: TRBJ1-2
v_gene: TRBV20-1
CDR3aa: CSAGTSNYGYTF
CDR3nt: TGCAGTGCCGGGACATCAAACTATGGCTACACCTTC

abundance: many
d_gene: TRBD1
j_gene: TRBJ2-7
v_gene: TRBV6-1
CDR3aa: CASDGLWGQGSSYEQYF
CDR3nt: TGTGCCAGCGACGGCCTGTGGGGACAGGGGAGCTCCTACGAGCAGTACTTC

abundance: many
d_gene: TRBD1
j_gene: TRBJ1-5
v_gene: TRBV29-1
CDR3aa: CSVVDRGLQQPQHF
CDR3nt: TGCAGCGTTGTGGACAGGGGGCTTCAACAGCCCCAGCATTTT

abundance: once
d_gene: .
j_gene: TRBJ2-5
v_gene: TRBV3-1
CDR3aa: CASSQDLGGGPRRVYF
CDR3nt: TGTGCCAGCAGCCAAGACCTTGGAGGGGGGCCTCGGAGAGTCTACTTC

abundance: many
d_gene: .
j_gene: TRBJ2-7
v_gene: TRBV7-9
CDR3aa: CASSSQGIYEQYF
CDR3nt: TGTGCCAGCAGCTCACAGGGAATCTACGAGCAGTACTTC

abundance: many
d_gene: TRBD2
j_gene: TRBJ2-3
v_gene: TRBV6-5
CDR3aa: CASSYSGTRDTDTQYF
CDR3nt: TGTGCCAGCAGTTACTCCGGGACTAGAGACACAGATACGCAGTATTTT

abundance: .
d_gene: TRBD1
j_gene: TRBJ2-5
v_gene: TRBV29-1
CDR3aa: CSAWTGDETQYF
CDR3nt: TGCAGCGCCTGGACAGGGGATGAGACCCAGTACTTC

abundance: many
d_gene: TRBD1
j_gene: TRBJ1-5
v_gene: TRBV7-9
CDR3aa: CASSFAGGEPQHF
CDR3nt: TGTGCCAGCAGCTTCGCAGGGGGCGAGCCCCAGCATTTT

abundance: many
d_gene: .
j_gene: TRBJ1-1
v_gene: TRBV2
CDR3aa: CASRTRSGNTEAFF
CDR3nt: TGTGCCAGCAGGACACGGTCGGGGAACACTGAAGCTTTCTTT

abundance: many
d_gene: .
j_gene: TRBJ1-1
v_gene: TRBV28
CDR3aa: CASSEDIGDTEAFF
CDR3nt: TGTGCCAGCAGTGAGGACATAGGGGACACTGAAGCTTTCTTT

abundance: .
d_gene: .
j_gene: TRBJ2-2
v_gene: TRBV7-8
CDR3aa: CASSQPGTPTGELFF
CDR3nt: TGTGCCAGCAGCCAACCAGGGACCCCCACCGGGGAGCTGTTTTTT

abundance: many
d_gene: TRBD2
j_gene: TRBJ2-3
v_gene: TRBV6-4
CDR3aa: CASSDNGGGASDTQYF
CDR3nt: TGTGCCAGCAGTGACAATGGCGGGGGGGCTTCAGATACGCAGTATTTT

abundance: many
d_gene: .
j_gene: TRBJ2-1
v_gene: TRBV7-3
CDR3aa: CASSSSPLYEQFF
CDR3nt: TGTGCCAGCAGCTCCTCCCCTTTATATGAGCAGTTCTTC

abundance: few
d_gene: TRBD2
j_gene: TRBJ2-3
v_gene: TRBV2
CDR3aa: CASIGTTLFGDTQYF
CDR3nt: TGTGCCAGCATAGGGACTACGTTGTTTGGAGATACGCAGTATTTT

abundance: .
d_gene: TRBD2
j_gene: TRBJ2-1
v_gene: TRBV7-9
CDR3aa: CASCTGTSADERFF
CDR3nt: TGTGCCAGCTGCACGGGGACTAGTGCAGATGAGCGGTTCTTC

abundance: .
d_gene: .
j_gene: TRBJ2-1
v_gene: TRBV7-3
CDR3aa: CASSQTSVTEQFF
CDR3nt: TGTGCCAGCAGCCAGACTAGTGTCACTGAGCAGTTCTTC

abundance: many
d_gene: TRBD2
j_gene: TRBJ2-3
v_gene: TRBV5-4
CDR3aa: CASSHRGLAGGTDTQYF
CDR3nt: TGTGCCAGCAGCCACAGAGGACTAGCGGGGGGCACAGATACGCAGTATTTT

abundance: many
d_gene: TRBD1
j_gene: TRBJ1-1
v_gene: TRBV4-1
CDR3aa: CASSQVLGTGGKEAFF
CDR3nt: TGCGCCAGTAGCCAAGTCCTAGGGACAGGAGGAAAGGAAGCTTTCTTT

abundance: .
d_gene: TRBD2
j_gene: TRBJ2-3
v_gene: TRBV7-6
CDR3aa: CASSRLANSGGGTDTQYF
CDR3nt: TGTGCCAGCAGCCGCTTGGCGAATAGCGGGGGGGGGACAGATACGCAGTATTTT

abundance: many
d_gene: .
j_gene: TRBJ2-5
v_gene: TRBV3-1
CDR3aa: CASSQDVPSETQYF
CDR3nt: TGTGCCAGCAGCCAAGACGTCCCCTCAGAGACCCAGTACTTC

abundance: many
d_gene: .
j_gene: TRBJ1-4
v_gene: TRBV24-1
CDR3aa: CATSELTGFISEKLFF
CDR3nt: TGTGCCACCAGTGAACTAACAGGGTTTATAAGTGAAAAACTGTTTTTT

abundance: many
d_gene: TRBD2
j_gene: TRBJ2-1
v_gene: TRBV20-1
CDR3aa: CSVLAGSNEQFF
CDR3nt: TGCAGTGTGCTAGCGGGGAGCAATGAGCAGTTCTTC

abundance: .
d_gene: .
j_gene: TRBJ1-1
v_gene: TRBV11-2
CDR3aa: CASSFSGGTEAFF
CDR3nt: TGTGCCAGCAGCTTTAGTGGAGGCACTGAAGCTTTCTTT

abundance: many
d_gene: TRBD2
j_gene: TRBJ2-1
v_gene: TRBV7-9
CDR3aa: CASSKGRLAGENYNEQFF
CDR3nt: TGTGCCAGCAGCAAAGGGAGACTAGCGGGGGAAAATTACAATGAGCAGTTCTTC

abundance: few
d_gene: .
j_gene: TRBJ2-1
v_gene: TRBV7-2
CDR3aa: CASSFSSDHNEQFF
CDR3nt: TGTGCCAGCAGCTTTTCAAGCGATCACAATGAGCAGTTCTTC

abundance: medium-sized
d_gene: .
j_gene: TRBJ2-1
v_gene: TRBV10-2
CDR3aa: CASSSGTPSYNEQFF
CDR3nt: TGCGCCAGCAGTTCCGGGACACCTTCCTACAATGAGCAGTTCTTC

abundance: many
d_gene: .
j_gene: TRBJ2-3
v_gene: TRBV7-2
CDR3aa: CASSPDYQSTDTQYF
CDR3nt: TGTGCCAGCAGCCCTGACTACCAGAGCACAGATACGCAGTATTTT

abundance: many
d_gene: TRBD2
j_gene: TRBJ2-1
v_gene: TRBV20-1
CDR3aa: CSAGSGNEQFF
CDR3nt: TGCAGTGCCGGTAGCGGGAATGAGCAGTTCTTC

abundance: many
d_gene: .
j_gene: TRBJ2-3
v_gene: TRBV7-9
CDR3aa: CASSLAGEDTQYF
CDR3nt: TGTGCCAGCAGCTTAGCGGGGGAAGATACGCAGTATTTT

abundance: .
d_gene: .
j_gene: TRBJ1-5
v_gene: TRBV7-8
CDR3aa: CASSGSNQPQHF
CDR3nt: TGTGCCAGCAGCGGGAGCAATCAGCCCCAGCATTTT

abundance: .
d_gene: .
j_gene: TRBJ2-1
v_gene: TRBV11-2
CDR3aa: CASSLGNAPYNKQFF
CDR3nt: TGTGCCAGCAGCTTAGGGAACGCCCCGTACAATAAGCAGTTCTTC

abundance: many
d_gene: .
j_gene: TRBJ1-2
v_gene: TRBV29-1
CDR3aa: CSVRGTLDYGYTF
CDR3nt: TGCAGCGTCAGAGGGACGCTGGACTATGGCTACACCTTC

abundance: many
d_gene: .
j_gene: TRBJ1-4
v_gene: TRBV4-1
CDR3aa: CASSQVGVRVTENFF
CDR3nt: TGCGCCAGCAGCCAAGTCGGAGTTCGGGTCACCGAAAATTTTTTC

abundance: many
d_gene: .
j_gene: TRBJ2-2
v_gene: TRBV29-1
CDR3aa: CSVVWRANTGELFF
CDR3nt: TGCAGCGTTGTATGGCGGGCGAACACCGGGGAGCTGTTTTTT

abundance: many
d_gene: .
j_gene: TRBJ2-2
v_gene: TRBV28
CDR3aa: CASSFHDSYPRPGELFF
CDR3nt: TGTGCCAGCAGTTTCCACGACAGCTACCCTAGACCCGGGGAGCTGTTTTTT

abundance: many
d_gene: TRBD2
j_gene: TRBJ2-2
v_gene: TRBV18
CDR3aa: CASSPLAGSTTGELFF
CDR3nt: TGTGCCAGCTCACCACTAGCGGGCAGCACCACCGGGGAGCTGTTTTTT

abundance: many
d_gene: .
j_gene: TRBJ2-7
v_gene: TRBV7-9
CDR3aa: CASSLFTGDSGYEQYF
CDR3nt: TGTGCCAGCAGCCTCTTTACGGGGGATTCGGGCTACGAGCAGTACTTC